The clone carrying this T cell receptor (beta chain) was detected only a few times. Its antigen is currently unknown. V lost 0 bases and J lost 4, with 15 bases in between. The CDR3 runs to 16 residues. CDR1 is MNHNS, CDR2 SASEGT, per germline. The data originate from a study of T cell repertoires in breast cancer. About the research overall: Healthy controls: nine donors. Approximately 10 reads per input cell, 450,000 to 500,000 sequences per sample, on average.

A second nested PCR with blocking oligonucleotides suppressed unpaired genes. In TCRdb, the emulsion pairing reads were re-called with MiXCR into one record per CDR3 protein. The table has about 40,000 distinct CDR3 sequences, 45% seen once; the top ten hold around three fifths. Study-level findings and limits: Tumor-involved sentinel lymph nodes shared about fourfold more TCRs with matched tumors than tumor-free nodes (about 7.7% versus 2%).

Paired alpha-beta TCRs of CD8+ T cells were analyzed by expanded emulsion RT-PCR. This clonotype originated in a pool of human donors with breast cancer or a healthy control (not recorded which). The chain joins TRBV6-1 to TRBJ1-1; a weak D match, TRBD1 (5 bases). Sequencing used CD8+ T cells. In DNA form, the CDR3 reads TGTGCCAGCAGTGAAGCTCCGAGGACATGGGGCACTGAAGCTTTCTTT. Protein product: CASSEAPRTWGTEAFF.